This is a list of T cell receptor beta chains from one sample in a study of blood T cell repertoires in COVID-19. Method: immunoSEQ multiplex PCR; TCRdb's copy keeps in-frame clones and lacks some. In the table there are over 110,000 clones, 80% to 90% of which are singletons. The sample consisted of peripheral blood. These receptor sequences come from a woman aged 50 to 60 with acute or convalescent COVID-19. Each CDR3 is given with its conserved first and last residue. The D gene is left open where the match is weak. Clone sizes are given selectively: once, few, many, or a class where the clone is expanded.

>TRBJ2-1|TRBD1|TRBV19|.
CASSAQDRAPDEQFF
TGTGCCAGTAGTGCCCAGGACAGGGCCCCGGATGAGCAGTTCTTC
>TRBJ2-2|TRBD2|TRBV5-1|.
CASSLASGANTGELFF
TGCGCCAGCAGCTTGGCTAGCGGGGCCAACACCGGGGAGCTGTTTTTT
>TRBJ1-4|.|TRBV3-1/TRBV3-2|.
CASSQTPGGEKLFF
TGTGCCAGCAGCCAAACCCCCGGGGGTGAAAAACTGTTTTTT
>TRBJ2-7|.|TRBV27|.
CASGPGVEQYF
TGTGCCAGCGGCCCCGGGGTCGAGCAGTACTTC
>TRBJ1-2|.|TRBV28|.
CASSVDRLSNYGYTF
TGTGCCAGCAGTGTCGACAGACTGTCTAACTATGGCTACACCTTC
>TRBJ1-4|TRBD1|TRBV2|.
CASSVTGGAYEKLFF
TGTGCCAGCAGTGTTACAGGGGGCGCATATGAAAAACTGTTTTTT
>TRBJ1-6|.|TRBV2|once
CASNEGSSPLHF
TGTGCCAGCAATGAGGGGAGTTCACCCCTCCACTTT
>TRBJ2-2|.|TRBV6-4|.
CASSSNTGELFF
TGTGCCAGCAGCTCGAACACCGGGGAGCTGTTTTTT
>TRBJ2-7|.|TRBV18|.
CASSPPSSYEQYF
TGTGCCAGCTCACCCCCCAGCTCCTACGAGCAGTACTTC
>TRBJ2-5|.|TRBV6-2/TRBV6-3|.
CASSWTNRVGETQYF
TGTGCCAGCAGTTGGACGAACAGGGTCGGAGAGACCCAGTACTTC